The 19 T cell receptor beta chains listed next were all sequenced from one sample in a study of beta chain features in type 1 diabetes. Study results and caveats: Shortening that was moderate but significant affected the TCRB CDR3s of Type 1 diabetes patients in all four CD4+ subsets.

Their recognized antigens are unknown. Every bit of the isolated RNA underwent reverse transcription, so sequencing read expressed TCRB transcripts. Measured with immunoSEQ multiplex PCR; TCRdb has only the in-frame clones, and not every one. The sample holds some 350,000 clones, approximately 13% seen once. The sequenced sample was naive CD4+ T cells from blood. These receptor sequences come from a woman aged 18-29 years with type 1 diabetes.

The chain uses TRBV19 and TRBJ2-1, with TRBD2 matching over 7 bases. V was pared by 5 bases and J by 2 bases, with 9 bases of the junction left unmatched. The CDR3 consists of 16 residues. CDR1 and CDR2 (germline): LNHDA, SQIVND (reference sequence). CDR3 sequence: CASSASGGVTYNEQFF. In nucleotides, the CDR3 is TGTGCCAGTAGTGCCTCTGGGGGGGTGACCTACAATGAGCAGTTCTTC.

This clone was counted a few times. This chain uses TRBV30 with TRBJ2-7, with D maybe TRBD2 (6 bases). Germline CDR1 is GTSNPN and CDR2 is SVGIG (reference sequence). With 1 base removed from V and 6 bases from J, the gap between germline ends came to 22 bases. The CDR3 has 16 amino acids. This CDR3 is CAWSDGRTGALGEQYV. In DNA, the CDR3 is TGTGCCTGGAGTGACGGGAGAACCGGGGCCTTAGGCGAGCAGTACGTC.

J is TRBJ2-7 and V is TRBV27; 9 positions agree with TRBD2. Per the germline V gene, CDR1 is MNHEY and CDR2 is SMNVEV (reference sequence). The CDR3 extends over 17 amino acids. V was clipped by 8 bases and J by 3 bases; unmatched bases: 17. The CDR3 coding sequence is TGTGCCAGCCGTCTACGCTATAGCGGGAGTGACGTCTACGAGCAGTACTTC. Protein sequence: CASRLRYSGSDVYEQYF.

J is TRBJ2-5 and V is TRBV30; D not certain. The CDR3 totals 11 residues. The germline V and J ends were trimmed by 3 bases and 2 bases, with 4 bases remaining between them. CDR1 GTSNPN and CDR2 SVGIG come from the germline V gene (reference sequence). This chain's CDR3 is CAWRSQETQYF. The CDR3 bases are TGTGCCTGGAGATCTCAAGAGACCCAGTACTTC. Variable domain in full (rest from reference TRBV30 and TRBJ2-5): SQTIHQWPATLVQPVGSPLSLECTVEGTSNPNLYWYRQAAGRGLQLLFYSVGIGQISSEVPQNLSASRPQDRQFILSSKKLLLSDSGFYLCAWRSQETQYFGPGTRLLVL.

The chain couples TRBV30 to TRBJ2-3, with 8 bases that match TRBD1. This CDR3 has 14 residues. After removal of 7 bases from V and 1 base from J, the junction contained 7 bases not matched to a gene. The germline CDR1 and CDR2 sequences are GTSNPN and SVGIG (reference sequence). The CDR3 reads CAFLRGHGTDTQYF. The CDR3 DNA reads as TGTGCCTTCCTCAGGGGGCATGGCACAGATACGCAGTATTTT.

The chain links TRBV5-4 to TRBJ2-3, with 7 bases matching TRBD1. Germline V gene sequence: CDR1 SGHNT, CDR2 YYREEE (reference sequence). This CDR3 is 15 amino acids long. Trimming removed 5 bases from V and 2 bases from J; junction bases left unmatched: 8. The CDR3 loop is CASRPPGGNTDTQYF. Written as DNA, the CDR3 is TGTGCCAGCAGACCCCCAGGGGGAAACACAGATACGCAGTATTTT.

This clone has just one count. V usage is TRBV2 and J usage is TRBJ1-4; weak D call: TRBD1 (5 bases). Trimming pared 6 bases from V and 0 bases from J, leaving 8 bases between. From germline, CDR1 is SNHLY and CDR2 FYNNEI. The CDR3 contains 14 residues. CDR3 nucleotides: TGTGCCAGCAGACAGGTTTCAACTAATGAAAAACTGTTTTTT. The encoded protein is CASRQVSTNEKLFF.

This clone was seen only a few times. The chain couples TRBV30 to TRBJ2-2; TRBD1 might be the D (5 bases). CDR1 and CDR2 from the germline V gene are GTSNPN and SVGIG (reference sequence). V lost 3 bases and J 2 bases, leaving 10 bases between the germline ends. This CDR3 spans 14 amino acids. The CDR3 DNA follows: TGTGCCTGGAGGGCATGGACAAACACCGGGGAGCTGTTTTTT. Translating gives CAWRAWTNTGELFF. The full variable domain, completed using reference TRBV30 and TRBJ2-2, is SQTIHQWPATLVQPVGSPLSLECTVEGTSNPNLYWYRQAAGRGLQLLFYSVGIGQISSEVPQNLSASRPQDRQFILSSKKLLLSDSGFYLCAWRAWTNTGELFFGEGSRLTVL.

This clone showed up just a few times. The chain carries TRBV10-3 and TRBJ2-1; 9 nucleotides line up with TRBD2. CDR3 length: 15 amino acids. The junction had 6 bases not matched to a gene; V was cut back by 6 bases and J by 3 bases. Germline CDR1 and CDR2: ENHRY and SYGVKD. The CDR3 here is CAIRDSLAGYNEQFF. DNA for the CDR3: TGTGCCATCAGGGATTCACTAGCGGGCTACAATGAGCAGTTCTTC.

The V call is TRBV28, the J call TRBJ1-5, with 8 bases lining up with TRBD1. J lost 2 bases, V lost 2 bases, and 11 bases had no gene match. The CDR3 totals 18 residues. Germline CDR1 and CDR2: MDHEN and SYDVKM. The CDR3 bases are TGTGCCAGCAGTTTACCTATTTCAGGGGGCCGAGGCAATCAGCCCCAGCATTTT. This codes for CASSLPISGGRGNQPQHF. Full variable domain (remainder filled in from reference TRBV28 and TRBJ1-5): DVKVTQSSRYLVKRTGEKVFLECVQDMDHENMFWYRQDPGLGLRLIYFSYDVKMKEKGDIPEGYSVSREKKERFSLILESASTNQTSMYLCASSLPISGGRGNQPQHFGDGTRLSIL.

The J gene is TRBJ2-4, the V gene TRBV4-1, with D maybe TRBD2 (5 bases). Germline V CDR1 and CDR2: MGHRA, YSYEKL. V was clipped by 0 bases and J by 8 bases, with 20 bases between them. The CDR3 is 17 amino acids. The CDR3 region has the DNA TGCGCCAGCAGCCAAGATTGGGCTTTCGGGGAACGAGACATTCAGTACTTC. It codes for CASSQDWAFGERDIQYF.

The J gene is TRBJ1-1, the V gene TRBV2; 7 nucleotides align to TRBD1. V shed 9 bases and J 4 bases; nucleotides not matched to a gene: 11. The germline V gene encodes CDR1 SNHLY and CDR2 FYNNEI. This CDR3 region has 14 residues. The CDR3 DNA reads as TGTGCCAGGAAACCGACAGGGTTGGGCACTGAAGCTTTCTTT. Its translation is CARKPTGLGTEAFF. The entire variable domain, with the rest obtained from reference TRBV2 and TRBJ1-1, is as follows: EPEVTQTPSHQVTQMGQEVILRCVPISNHLYFYWYRQILGQKVEFLVSFYNNEISEKSEIFDDQFSVERPDGSNFTLKIRSTKLEDSAMYFCARKPTGLGTEAFFGQGTRLTVV.

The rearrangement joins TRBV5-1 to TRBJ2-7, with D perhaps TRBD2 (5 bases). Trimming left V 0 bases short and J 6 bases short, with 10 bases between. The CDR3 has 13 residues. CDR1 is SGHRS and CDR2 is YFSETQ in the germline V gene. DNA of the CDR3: TGCGCCAGCAGCTTGGTCGGTGAGGGCGAGCAGTACTTC. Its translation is CASSLVGEGEQYF.

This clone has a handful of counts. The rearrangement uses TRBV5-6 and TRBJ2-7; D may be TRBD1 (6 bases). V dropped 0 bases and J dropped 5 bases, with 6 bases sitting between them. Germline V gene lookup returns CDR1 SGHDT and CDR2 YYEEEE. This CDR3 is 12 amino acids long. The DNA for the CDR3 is TGTGCCAGCAGCTTGGGACAGGACGAGCAGTACGTC. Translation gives CASSLGQDEQYV.

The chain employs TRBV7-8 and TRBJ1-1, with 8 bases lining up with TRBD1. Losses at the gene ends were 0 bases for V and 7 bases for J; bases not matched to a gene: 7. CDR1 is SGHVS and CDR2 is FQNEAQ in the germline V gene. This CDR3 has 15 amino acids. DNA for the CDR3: TGTGCCAGCAGCTTAGCGGGGACAGGACGAGGTGAAGCTTTCTTT. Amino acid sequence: CASSLAGTGRGEAFF.

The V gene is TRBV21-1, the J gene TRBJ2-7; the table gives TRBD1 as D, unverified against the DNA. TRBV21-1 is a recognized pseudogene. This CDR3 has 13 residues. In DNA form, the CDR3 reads TGTGCCAGCAGCAAGCACAGGGCTAACGAGCAGTACTTC. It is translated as CASSKHRANEQYF.

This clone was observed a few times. The DNA for the CDR3 is TGTGCCAGCAGCCAGTGGCACGACAGTTATGAAAAACTGTTTTTT. Translation gives CASSQWHDSYEKLFF. The chain employs TRBV7-9 and TRBJ1-4, with D perhaps matching TRBD1 (5 bases). The CDR3 length is 15 residues. The ends were cut back, 5 bases at V and 6 bases at J, with 16 bases in the middle. CDR1 and CDR2 from the germline V gene are SEHNR and FQNEAQ (reference sequence).

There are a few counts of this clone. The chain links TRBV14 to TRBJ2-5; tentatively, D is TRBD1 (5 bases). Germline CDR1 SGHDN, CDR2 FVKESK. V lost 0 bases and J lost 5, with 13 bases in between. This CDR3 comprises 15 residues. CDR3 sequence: CASSQDRKGLETQYF. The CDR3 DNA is TGTGCCAGCAGCCAAGATCGGAAGGGGCTCGAGACCCAGTACTTC.

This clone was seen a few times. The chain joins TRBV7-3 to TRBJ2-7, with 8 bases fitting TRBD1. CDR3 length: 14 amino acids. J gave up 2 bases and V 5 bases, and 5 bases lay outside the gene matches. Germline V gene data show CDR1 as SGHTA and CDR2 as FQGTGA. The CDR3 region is CASSRDRGPYEQYF. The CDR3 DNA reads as TGTGCCAGCAGCCGAGACAGGGGCCCCTACGAGCAGTACTTC.